The clone carrying this T cell receptor beta chain was seen a few times. Its specificity is not known. The sample originates from a study of cytomegalovirus exposure and HLA in healthy donors. Findings of the study overall: A later analysis showed that HLA-associated TCR beta chains had undergone more clonal expansion than equally common others. Three CMV-associated chains proved CMV antigen-specific in vitro.

The PCR employed 60 Vbeta primers together with 13 Jbeta primers. As processed by the authors: Later, 80 million or so unique TCR beta chains were counted in an analysis, and around 11 million of them were shared. The assay was immunoSEQ multiplex PCR, and TCRdb's table has in-frame clones only and misses some. V and J calls and clone size are given by that table; D and trimming were obtained from the DNA. The table records tens of thousands of clones, 60% to 85% of them present only once. Trimming cost V 5 bases and J 2 bases, with 13 bases left between them. There are 14 residues in the CDR3. CDR1 is KGHSH, CDR2 LQKENI, per germline. Regarding donors, all were healthy bone marrow donors.

The sequenced sample consisted of PBMCs. The receptor was isolated from a woman in her 40s in good health and CMV-seropositive. The genes are TRBV18 and TRBJ2-7; tentative D call: TRBD2 (7 bases). The CDR3 is CASSVLGGAYEQYF. The DNA for the CDR3 is TGTGCCAGCTCAGTGTTAGGGGGGGCCTACGAGCAGTACTTC.